This TCR beta chain was documented in a study of T-cell reconstitution after alpha-beta-depleted transplantation in children. CDR3 length: 13 amino acids. Per the germline V gene, CDR1 is SEHNR and CDR2 is FQNEAQ (reference sequence). Germline trimming cut 4 bases from V and 6 bases from J; bases unmatched to any gene: 2. Unique molecular identifiers were incorporated into the prepared TCRbeta library. TCRdb reanalysed the PCR reads using MiXCR and keeps one entry per CDR3 protein. The data hold hundreds of thousands of distinct CDR3 sequences, with about an eighth observed a single time. The chain is built from TRBV7-9 and TRBJ1-2; 10 bases are shared with TRBD1. Sequenced here: PBMCs, sampled from the stem cell graft. The source of this sequence is a human donor who donated a stem cell graft to a child with Fanconi anemia. The CDR3 protein is CASSYGTGDGYTF. The CDR3 bases are TGTGCCAGCAGCTATGGGACAGGGGATGGCTACACCTTC.